The next 30 T cell receptor beta chains were all read from a single sample in a study of T cell changes during pregnancy in multiple sclerosis. Repertoires were generated with immunoSEQ multiplex PCR, while TCRdb's copy carries only in-frame clones and drops some. The sample gives 50,000 to 60,000 clones, around 90% of which show up once; approximately 0.27% is in the top ten. The sequenced sample was CD4+ T cells from peripheral blood mononuclear cells, obtained in the second trimester of pregnancy. The receptors come from a female donor with multiple sclerosis, enrolled in a pregnancy study.

The genes are TRBV15 and TRBJ1-2; D is uncertain. The ends were cut back, 0 bases at V and 2 bases at J, with 10 bases in the middle. The CDR3 totals 15 residues. Germline loops: CDR1 LNHNV, CDR2 YYDKDF (reference sequence). CDR3 sequence reads: CATSRERAANYGYTF. The DNA of the CDR3 is TGTGCCACCAGCAGAGAGAGGGCGGCGAACTATGGCTACACCTTC.

This clone appeared a single time. J is TRBJ1-2 and V is TRBV6-1, with TRBD1 matching 10 bases. V lost 2 bases and J lost 4; bases outside the gene matches: 4. This CDR3 is built from 15 residues. Germline V gene lookup returns CDR1 MNHNS and CDR2 SASEGT. The CDR3 reads CASSERTGGPYGYTF. The CDR3 DNA reads as TGTGCCAGCAGTGAACGGACAGGGGGGCCCTATGGCTACACCTTC.

The gene calls are TRBV6-1 and TRBJ2-3; 8 bases agree with TRBD1. Trimming took 4 bases from V and 0 from J; bases not matched to a gene: 3. The CDR3 length is 15 residues. Germline loops: CDR1 MNHNS, CDR2 SASEGT. The CDR3 DNA reads as TGTGCCAGCAGTGCTCACAGGGGGAGCACAGATACGCAGTATTTT. Its protein is CASSAHRGSTDTQYF.

The chain carries TRBV7-8 and TRBJ1-2; a possible D gene is TRBD1 (5 bases). Germline V gene data show CDR1 as SGHVS and CDR2 as FQNEAQ. Trimming removed 8 bases from V and 5 bases from J, with 18 bases in between. The CDR3 has 14 residues. The CDR3 region is CASVPPRDPYGYTF. DNA for the CDR3: TGTGCCAGCGTACCGCCCAGGGATCCTTATGGCTACACCTTC.

The rearrangement uses TRBV10-3 and TRBJ1-2; the D is unclear. V dropped 2 bases and J dropped 7 bases, with 8 bases sitting between them. The V gene's germline CDR1 is ENHRY and CDR2 SYGVKD. The CDR3 is 12 amino acids. CDR3 coding DNA: TGTGCCATCAGTGAGCAGGCAGGTGGCTACACCTTC. Residues: CAISEQAGGYTF.

CDR3 nucleotide sequence: TGTGCCAGCGCTGAGGGCCAGACCACAGATACGCAGTATTTT. Translated: CASAEGQTTDTQYF. J is TRBJ2-3 and V is TRBV18; TRBD2 might be the D (5 bases). Per germline, CDR1 KGHSH and CDR2 LQKENI. The CDR3 totals 14 residues. Trimming took off 8 bases at V and 2 bases at J, with 14 bases between the two ends. Drawing the rest from reference TRBV18 and TRBJ2-3, the complete variable domain is NAGVMQNPRHLVRRRGQEARLRCSPMKGHSHVYWYRQLPEEGLKFMVYLQKENIIDESGMPKERFSAEFPKEGPSILRIQQVVRGDSAAYFCASAEGQTTDTQYFGPGTRLTVL.

The rearrangement joins TRBV9 to TRBJ2-7; a possible D gene is TRBD1 (7 bases). The CDR3 loop spans 15 amino acids. Germline values: CDR1 SGDLS, CDR2 YYNGEE. V was cut by 4 bases and J by 2 bases, with 16 bases left in between. Written as DNA, the CDR3 is TGTGCCAGCAGCCCGCTGCAGGGGGGTACCTACGAGCAGTACTTC. It translates to CASSPLQGGTYEQYF. Combining the CDR3 with reference TRBV9 and TRBJ2-7 gives the whole variable domain DSGVTQTPKHLITATGQRVTLRCSPRSGDLSVYWYQQSLDQGLQFLIQYYNGEERAKGNILERFSAQQFPDLHSELNLSSLELGDSALYFCASSPLQGGTYEQYFGPGTRLTVT.

This chain joins TRBV5-5 and TRBJ2-5; 7 bases map to TRBD1. Germline trimming cut 0 bases from V and 1 base from J; bases unmatched to any gene: 3. There are 15 residues in the CDR3. Germline V gives CDR1 SGHKS, CDR2 YYEKEE (reference sequence). The CDR3 spells CASSLGGQSQETQYF. CDR3 sequence (DNA): TGTGCCAGCAGCTTGGGGGGACAGTCCCAAGAGACCCAGTACTTC.

The CDR3 coding sequence is TGTGCCAGCAGCTTGAACAAAAATCAGCCCCAGCATTTT. Translated: CASSLNKNQPQHF. This chain connects TRBV5-4 to TRBJ1-5, with D uncertain. V shed 1 base and J shed 4 bases, with 6 bases lying between them. The germline gives CDR1 SGHNT, CDR2 YYREEE (reference sequence). CDR3 length equals 13 residues.

The V and J genes are TRBV5-1 and TRBJ2-7, with 10 bases identical to TRBD1. V lost 0 bases and J lost 6; bases outside the gene matches: 12. There are 17 residues in the CDR3. Germline V gives CDR1 SGHRS, CDR2 YFSETQ. CDR3 nucleotide sequence: TGCGCCAGCAGCTTGGCAGCGCTCCGGGACAGGGGAGGCGAGCAGTACTTC. Its protein product is CASSLAALRDRGGEQYF.

The chain couples TRBV19 to TRBJ2-3, with 9 positions matching TRBD2. This CDR3 has 16 amino acids. Germline CDR1 is LNHDA and CDR2 is SQIVND (reference sequence). With V trimmed by 5 bases and J by 1 base, 7 bases remained unmatched. The CDR3 DNA follows: TGTGCCAGTAGTTTCCAGCGACTAGCGGGCACAGATACGCAGTATTTT. Translated, it gives CASSFQRLAGTDTQYF.

The V and J genes are TRBV18 and TRBJ2-7; 10 bases map to TRBD1. The CDR3 sequence is 15 residues long. CDR1 KGHSH and CDR2 LQKENI come from the germline V gene. V was clipped by 2 bases and J by 6 bases; unmatched bases: 7. CDR3 loop: CASSPSGTGVSEQYF. CDR3 nucleotides: TGTGCCAGCTCACCATCCGGGACAGGGGTGTCCGAGCAGTACTTC.

The CDR3 nucleotides are TGTGCCAGCAGCTTAGGACAGGGCACAGATACGCAGTATTTT. It yields the protein CASSLGQGTDTQYF. The chain combines TRBV11-3 with TRBJ2-3; weak D call: TRBD1 (6 bases). With 1 base removed from V and 1 base from J, the gap between germline ends came to 6 bases. The CDR3 spans 14 residues. Germline V gene lookup returns CDR1 SGHNT and CDR2 YENEEA.

The chain's CDR3 is CASSRTGRNTEAFF. Written as DNA, the CDR3 is TGTGCCAGCAGTCGGACAGGGAGGAACACTGAAGCTTTCTTT. V gene TRBV6-6 combines with J gene TRBJ1-1; 8 bases fit TRBD1. This CDR3 has 14 residues. From germline, CDR1 is MNHNY and CDR2 SVGAGI (reference sequence). With 5 bases clipped from V and 1 base from J, the junction kept 3 bases outside the gene matches.

The gene calls are TRBV18 and TRBJ1-2, with D perhaps TRBD1 (6 bases). V dropped 7 bases and J dropped 7 bases, with 22 bases sitting between them. The length of the CDR3 is 15 residues. The germline V gene has CDR1 KGHSH and CDR2 LQKENI. The CDR3 loop reads CASYPRRHRDGGYTF. The CDR3 DNA sequence: TGTGCCAGCTACCCAAGGAGGCACAGGGATGGTGGCTACACCTTC.

The rearrangement uses TRBV5-6 and TRBJ2-1, with 7 nucleotides matching TRBD2. The J segment lost 4 bases and the V segment lost 0 bases, leaving 7 bases of the junction unmatched. Germline-derived CDR1 and CDR2 are SGHDT and YYEEEE. CDR3 size: 16 residues. CDR3 amino acids: CASSLVGQGGYNEQFF. In nucleotides, the CDR3 is TGTGCCAGCAGCTTGGTAGGCCAGGGAGGGTACAATGAGCAGTTCTTC.

The chain links TRBV18 to TRBJ2-4; maybe TRBD2 (5 bases). Trimming left V 3 bases short and J 7 bases short, with 16 bases between. This CDR3 is built from 15 residues. Germline-derived CDR1 and CDR2 are KGHSH and LQKENI. The CDR3 reads CASSPEGGAQNIQYF. The CDR3 bases are TGTGCCAGCTCACCTGAAGGAGGAGCCCAGAACATTCAGTACTTC.

The chain carries TRBV11-2 and TRBJ2-1; 11 bases align to TRBD2. J was trimmed by 4 bases and V by 6 bases; bases with no gene match: 5. The CDR3 totals 15 residues. Germline V CDR1 and CDR2: SGHAT, FQNNGV. CDR3 in DNA: TGTGCCAGCAGGCTAGCGGGGGGAACTTACAATGAGCAGTTCTTC. This translates into CASRLAGGTYNEQFF.

V usage is TRBV2 and J usage is TRBJ2-3, with 8 bases matching TRBD2. The trim removed 2 bases at V and 6 bases at J, leaving 10 bases unmatched. From germline, CDR1 is SNHLY and CDR2 FYNNEI. CDR3 length: 16 amino acids. Here the CDR3 DNA reads TGTGCCAGCAGTGAAATTGGCGGGGGGACCAAGGATACGCAGTATTTT. Its protein is CASSEIGGGTKDTQYF.

The rearrangement links TRBV25-1 to TRBJ2-6; TRBD1 is a possible D gene (6 bases). Trimming pared 6 bases from V and 0 bases from J, leaving 12 bases between. Looked up from germline, CDR1 is MGHDK and CDR2 is SYGVNS. The CDR3 consists of 16 residues. The CDR3 bases are TGTGCCAGCAGAGGACAGCCCAGCTCTGGGGCCAACGTCCTGACTTTC. Its protein is CASRGQPSSGANVLTF. Using reference TRBV25-1 and TRBJ2-6 for the parts outside the CDR3, the full variable domain is EADIYQTPRYLVIGTGKKITLECSQTMGHDKMYWYQQDPGMELHLIHYSYGVNSTEKGDLSSESTVSRIRTEHFPLTLESARPSHTSQYLCASRGQPSSGANVLTFGAGSRLTVL.

In DNA, the CDR3 is TGTGCCAGCAGCCGGCGGGCCACCTACGAGCAGTACTTC. This encodes CASSRRATYEQYF. The V gene is TRBV7-2, the J gene TRBJ2-7; TRBD2 is a possible D gene (5 bases). The CDR3 is made up of 13 amino acids. The V gene lost 5 bases and the J gene lost 2 bases, with 10 bases spanning the gap. Germline V gives CDR1 SGHTA, CDR2 FQGNSA.

This chain links TRBV11-2 with TRBJ1-1; TRBD1 agrees at 8 bases. The CDR3 length is 14 residues. With V trimmed by 4 bases and J by 5 bases, 6 bases remained unmatched. Germline V lookup: CDR1 SGHAT, CDR2 FQNNGV. DNA for the CDR3: TGTGCCAGCAGCTCAGGGACAGGCATGACTGAAGCTTTCTTT. Translating gives CASSSGTGMTEAFF.

The chain carries TRBV19 and TRBJ1-1; D call uncertain. There are 13 residues in the CDR3. Germline CDR1 LNHDA, CDR2 SQIVND (reference sequence). The ends were cut back, 5 bases at V and 1 base at J, with 8 bases in the middle. In nucleotides, the CDR3 is TGTGCCAGTAGTTTCAGACAGAACACTGAAGCTTTCTTT. Its translation: CASSFRQNTEAFF.

The chain is built from TRBV4-2 and TRBJ2-7, with D unclear. The CDR3 is 14 amino acids. Germline V gene lookup returns CDR1 LGHNA and CDR2 YNFKEQ. Trimming cost V 0 bases and J 0 bases, with 6 bases left between them. CDR3 nucleotide sequence: TGTGCCAGCAGCCAAGAGGGCTTCTCCTACGAGCAGTACTTC. Amino acid sequence: CASSQEGFSYEQYF.

This chain uses TRBV9 with TRBJ2-3, with D perhaps matching TRBD2 (7 bases). Looked up from germline, CDR1 is SGDLS and CDR2 is YYNGEE. The CDR3 spans 15 residues. V was shortened by 0 bases and J by 8 bases, with 16 bases between the two germline ends. The CDR3 nucleotides are TGTGCCAGCAGCGTAGTGGGGGGGCCGGCAGTTACGCAGTATTTT. It is translated as CASSVVGGPAVTQYF.

The gene calls are TRBV5-5 and TRBJ2-6; TRBD2 might be the D (5 bases). V was shortened by 4 bases and J by 12 bases, with 11 bases between the two germline ends. Germline V gene sequence: CDR1 SGHKS, CDR2 YYEKEE (reference sequence). CDR3 length: 12 residues. The CDR3, as DNA: TGTGCCAGCAGCCCGGACTCTTTCGTCCTGACTTTC. This translates into CASSPDSFVLTF.

The rearrangement links TRBV5-1 to TRBJ1-1, with D possibly matching TRBD1 (5 bases). The germline V and J ends were trimmed by 4 bases and 0 bases, with 10 bases remaining between them. CDR3 length equals 14 residues. Germline V gene sequence: CDR1 SGHRS, CDR2 YFSETQ. The CDR3 DNA reads TGCGCCAGCAGCGTGGACACTATGAACACTGAAGCTTTCTTT. It is translated as CASSVDTMNTEAFF.

The rearrangement links TRBV28 to TRBJ2-6, with unresolved D. This CDR3 contains 15 residues. CDR1 and CDR2 (germline): MDHEN, SYDVKM. Trimming cost V 6 bases and J 0 bases, with 9 bases left between them. The CDR3 region has the DNA TGTGCCAGCAGCCCTTCAGTCTCTGGGGCCAACGTCCTGACTTTC. It codes for CASSPSVSGANVLTF.

The V gene is TRBV5-6, the J gene TRBJ2-1, with 9 bases matching TRBD2. Germline CDR1 reads SGHDT; CDR2 reads YYEEEE. The J segment lost 2 bases and the V segment lost 5 bases, leaving 5 bases of the junction unmatched. The CDR3 extends over 15 amino acids. The CDR3 is CASRQAGGPYNEQFF. The CDR3 nucleotides are TGTGCCAGCAGGCAAGCGGGGGGCCCCTACAATGAGCAGTTCTTC. The complete variable domain, with remaining parts taken from reference TRBV5-6 and TRBJ2-1, reads DAGVTQSPTHLIKTRGQQVTLRCSPKSGHDTVSWYQQALGQGPQFIFQYYEEEERQRGNFPDRFSGHQFPNYSSELNVNALLLGDSALYLCASRQAGGPYNEQFFGPGTRLTVL.

The chain employs TRBV9 and TRBJ2-1; weak D call: TRBD2 (6 bases). V was trimmed by 0 bases and J by 12 bases, leaving 10 bases between them. This CDR3 comprises 12 residues. From germline, CDR1 is SGDLS and CDR2 YYNGEE. CDR3 nucleotides: TGTGCCAGCAGCGTAGTGGGAGGCCCGCAGTTCTTC. Its protein product is CASSVVGGPQFF. Full variable domain (rest looked up from reference TRBV9 and TRBJ2-1): DSGVTQTPKHLITATGQRVTLRCSPRSGDLSVYWYQQSLDQGLQFLIQYYNGEERAKGNILERFSAQQFPDLHSELNLSSLELGDSALYFCASSVVGGPQFFGPGTRLTVL.